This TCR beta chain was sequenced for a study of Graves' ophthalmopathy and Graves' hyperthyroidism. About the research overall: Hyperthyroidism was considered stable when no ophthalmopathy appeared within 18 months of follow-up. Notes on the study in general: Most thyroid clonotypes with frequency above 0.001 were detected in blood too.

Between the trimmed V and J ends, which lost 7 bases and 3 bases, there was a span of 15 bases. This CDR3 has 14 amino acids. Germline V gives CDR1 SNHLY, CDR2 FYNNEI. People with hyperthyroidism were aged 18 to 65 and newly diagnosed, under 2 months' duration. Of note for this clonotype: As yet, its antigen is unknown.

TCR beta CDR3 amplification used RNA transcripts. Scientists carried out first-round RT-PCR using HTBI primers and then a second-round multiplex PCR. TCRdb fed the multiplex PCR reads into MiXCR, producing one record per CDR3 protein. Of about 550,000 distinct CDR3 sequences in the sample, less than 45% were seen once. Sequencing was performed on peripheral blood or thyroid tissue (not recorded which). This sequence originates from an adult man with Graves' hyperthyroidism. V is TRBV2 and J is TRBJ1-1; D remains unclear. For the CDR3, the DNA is TGTGCCAGCAAATGGTCGGGGTTGGACACTGAAGCTTTCTTT. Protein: CASKWSGLDTEAFF.